These 17 T cell receptor beta chains were sequenced from one sample in a study of PD-L1 blockade in urothelial cancer. Method: immunoSEQ multiplex PCR; TCRdb's copy keeps in-frame clones and lacks some. This sample has fewer than 25,000 clones, with around 85% found just once. The starting material was PBMCs, obtained around atezolizumab (anti-PD-L1) treatment. The receptor source for this set is a man aged 45 to 65 with urothelial cancer.

A single count supports this clone. J is TRBJ2-1 and V is TRBV30; D perhaps matches TRBD2 (7 bases). The CDR3 is 14 amino acids. Germline lookup yields CDR1 GTSNPN and CDR2 SVGIG (reference sequence). Trimming left V 8 bases short and J 2 bases short, with 16 bases between. CDR3 DNA: TGTGCCCACCGAGAGGGGGGGGCCTACAATGAGCAGTTCTTC. Encoded protein: CAHREGGAYNEQFF.

The V gene is TRBV10-1, the J gene TRBJ1-1; D gene unclear. There are 16 residues in the CDR3. Germline CDR1 WNHNN, CDR2 SYGVQD (reference sequence). V was shortened by 0 bases and J by 7 bases, with 18 bases between the two germline ends. This CDR3 reads CASSESRGRVGSEAFF. The CDR3 nucleotides are TGCGCCAGCAGTGAGTCGCGTGGCCGGGTAGGTAGTGAAGCTTTCTTT.

V gene TRBV10-3 combines with J gene TRBJ1-2; a possible D gene is TRBD1 (6 bases). Trimming pared 2 bases from V and 5 bases from J, leaving 9 bases between. Germline V gives CDR1 ENHRY, CDR2 SYGVKD. The CDR3 covers 13 residues. The CDR3 spells CAISEVTGYGYTF. CDR3 sequence (DNA): TGTGCCATCAGTGAGGTTACAGGGTATGGCTACACCTTC.

The chain combines TRBV7-8 with TRBJ2-5; D is possibly TRBD1 (6 bases). In germline, CDR1 is SGHVS, CDR2 FQNEAQ. The CDR3 consists of 15 residues. The V end lost 1 base, the J end lost 1 base, and 10 bases lay between the germline ends. The CDR3 loop is CASSLGQTGQETQYF. In DNA form, the CDR3 reads TGTGCCAGCAGCTTAGGACAGACAGGCCAAGAGACCCAGTACTTC.

The rearrangement links TRBV28 to TRBJ1-1; D ambiguous. CDR1 MDHEN and CDR2 SYDVKM come from the germline V gene. The CDR3 has 13 amino acids. V shed 7 bases and J shed 0 bases, with 9 bases lying between them. As DNA, the CDR3 is TGTGCCAGCATATTAGACTTGAACACTGAAGCTTTCTTT. The encoded protein is CASILDLNTEAFF.

This clone showed up just once. The rearrangement uses TRBV7-6 and TRBJ2-3, with 10 nucleotides matching TRBD2. V was clipped by 5 bases and J by 4 bases; unmatched bases: 3. CDR1 SGHVS and CDR2 FNYEAQ come from the germline V gene. CDR3 length equals 14 residues. CDR3: CASSQAGGPDTQYF. CDR3 sequence (DNA): TGTGCCAGCAGCCAAGCGGGAGGGCCAGATACGCAGTATTTT.

This clone was recorded a few times. The chain couples TRBV7-9 to TRBJ1-1, with D unclear. The CDR3 contains 12 residues. V gave up 4 bases and J gave up 5 bases, with 8 bases separating them. In germline, CDR1 is SEHNR, CDR2 FQNEAQ (reference sequence). CDR3 coding DNA: TGTGCCAGCAGCTCGGGAGGGACTGAAGCTTTCTTT. Protein product: CASSSGGTEAFF.

The V call is TRBV15, the J call TRBJ2-3; 7 bases agree with TRBD2. The J segment lost 5 bases and the V segment lost 6 bases, leaving 11 bases of the junction unmatched. Germline-derived CDR1 and CDR2 are LNHNV and YYDKDF (reference sequence). The length of the CDR3 is 15 residues. CDR3 amino acids: CATSEGGKPLDTQYF. The CDR3 coding sequence is TGTGCCACCAGTGAGGGAGGGAAGCCCCTAGATACGCAGTATTTT.

V gene TRBV27 combines with J gene TRBJ2-7; 7 bases are a match to TRBD1. The ends lost 5 bases at V and 0 bases at J; junction bases unmatched: 19. CDR1 MNHEY and CDR2 SMNVEV come from the germline V gene (reference sequence). The CDR3 length is 19 residues. Here the CDR3 reads CASSPDRDRTSLSSYEQYF. The CDR3 coding sequence is TGTGCCAGCAGTCCCGACCGGGACAGAACCTCCTTAAGCTCCTACGAGCAGTACTTC.

This sequence joins TRBV11-2 and TRBJ2-1; maybe TRBD2 (5 bases). V was pared by 6 bases and J by 0 bases, with 6 bases between. CDR3 length: 13 amino acids. Germline loops: CDR1 SGHAT, CDR2 FQNNGV. Here the CDR3 reads CASRTISYNEQFF. The CDR3 DNA follows: TGTGCCAGCAGGACTATCTCCTACAATGAGCAGTTCTTC.

V gene TRBV28 combines with J gene TRBJ1-2, with D perhaps TRBD1 (5 bases). The CDR3 spans 13 residues. Germline V gives CDR1 MDHEN, CDR2 SYDVKM. Trimming removed 1 base from V and 7 bases from J, with 10 bases in between. Here the CDR3 reads CASSLYRGGGYTF. As DNA, the CDR3 is TGTGCCAGCAGTTTATATAGGGGCGGTGGCTACACCTTC.

The V call is TRBV27, the J call TRBJ1-1; 7 nucleotides agree with TRBD1. The CDR3 runs 13 residues. Trimming removed 6 bases from V and 3 bases from J; junction bases left unmatched: 4. From germline, CDR1 is MNHEY and CDR2 SMNVEV (reference sequence). CDR3 residues: CASSSGQYTEAFF. CDR3 coding DNA: TGTGCCAGCAGCTCGGGACAGTACACTGAAGCTTTCTTT.

V and J are TRBV5-4 and TRBJ2-5, with TRBD2 matching over 10 bases. The germline CDR1 and CDR2 sequences are SGHNT and YYREEE (reference sequence). Trimming took 1 base from V and 1 from J; bases not matched to a gene: 13. This CDR3 comprises 19 residues. In DNA, the CDR3 is TGTGCCAGCAGCTTGATTTTTAGGGCCGGGACTAGCGTCCAAGAGACCCAGTACTTC. It specifies CASSLIFRAGTSVQETQYF.

DNA for the CDR3: TGTGCCAGCAGCCCCGTCTGGGACAACCACTACGAGCAGTACTTC. This translates into CASSPVWDNHYEQYF. The rearrangement uses TRBV13 and TRBJ2-7, with D possibly TRBD1 on 6 matching bases. The ends were cut back, 5 bases at V and 3 bases at J, with 17 bases in the middle. The germline V gene has CDR1 PRHDT and CDR2 FYEKMQ (reference sequence). The CDR3 is 15 residues long.

The chain combines TRBV28 with TRBJ2-3, with 8 positions matching TRBD2. From germline, CDR1 is MDHEN and CDR2 SYDVKM. The CDR3 loop spans 14 amino acids. The ends lost 7 bases at V and 0 bases at J; junction bases unmatched: 3. CDR3 amino acids: CASIPSGSTDTQYF. The DNA for the CDR3 is TGTGCCAGCATTCCTAGCGGGAGCACAGATACGCAGTATTTT.

The rearrangement joins TRBV15 to TRBJ2-5, with D maybe TRBD1 (6 bases). Between the trimmed V and J ends, which lost 3 bases and 5 bases, there was a span of 19 bases. Germline CDR1 reads LNHNV; CDR2 reads YYDKDF (reference sequence). This CDR3 region has 16 residues. CDR3: CATSSPVAGAGETQYF. CDR3 DNA sequence: TGTGCCACCAGCAGCCCGGTTGCAGGGGCAGGGGAGACCCAGTACTTC.

The chain is built from TRBV4-1 and TRBJ2-7; 7 bases agree with TRBD1. CDR1 is MGHRA, CDR2 YSYEKL, per germline. Trimming at V came to 4 bases and at J to 6 bases, leaving 15 bases not matched to a gene. This CDR3 has 16 residues. CDR3 in amino acids: CASSPTTGAAFSEQYF. The CDR3 coding sequence is TGCGCCAGCAGCCCCACAACAGGGGCCGCCTTTTCCGAGCAGTACTTC.